The clone carrying this TCR beta chain was counted once. This entry is derived from a study of T cell responses to AZD1222 COVID-19 vaccine. The assay was immunoSEQ multiplex PCR, and TCRdb's table has in-frame clones only and misses some. The repertoire has some 180,000 clones, about 93% of them found once; the top ten carry around 1.9%. The receptor comes from an adult who received the AZD1222 COVID-19 vaccine. The input for sequencing was peripheral blood, taken 28 days after the second AZD1222 dose.

For the CDR3, the DNA is TGTGCCAGCAGCCAAGACCATAGCGGGGGGTACAATGAGCAGTTCTTC. Protein: CASSQDHSGGYNEQFF. This chain connects TRBV4-2 to TRBJ2-1; 10 nucleotides line up with TRBD2. Per germline, CDR1 LGHNA and CDR2 YNFKEQ. Unmatched junction bases numbered 3, after V lost 0 bases and J lost 4 bases. The CDR3 is made up of 16 amino acids.